The 19 T cell receptor beta chains reported below all come from one sample, sequenced in a study of blood T cell repertoires in COVID-19. The protocol was immunoSEQ multiplex PCR, while the TCRdb copy is restricted to in-frame clones and leaves out a portion. This sample has 350,000 or so clones, with less than 90% found just once. Specimen: PBMCs or T cells enriched from blood (not recorded which). These receptors were obtained from a woman aged 30 to 39 who had recovered from COVID-19.

This chain links TRBV11-2 with TRBJ1-2; D might be TRBD1 (6 bases). V lost 5 bases and J lost 3, with 25 bases in between. Germline lookup yields CDR1 SGHAT and CDR2 FQNNGV. The CDR3 sequence is 18 residues long. This chain's CDR3 is CASSVNGGQPLLYYGYTF. The DNA of the CDR3 is TGTGCCAGCAGCGTAAACGGGGGGCAACCCCTCCTCTACTATGGCTACACCTTC.

The chain couples TRBV5-1 to TRBJ1-1, with D maybe TRBD1 (5 bases). The V and J ends lost 4 bases and 1 base respectively, with 14 bases between them. This CDR3 region has 15 residues. CDR1 is SGHRS and CDR2 is YFSETQ in the germline V gene. The CDR3 bases are TGCGCCAGCAGCGACTCCCTTACAGGGAACACTGAAGCTTTCTTT. Translated: CASSDSLTGNTEAFF.

This rearrangement joins TRBV28 to TRBJ1-1; D is ambiguous. The CDR3 sequence is 12 residues long. V was clipped by 6 bases and J by 10 bases, with 15 bases between them. The V gene's germline CDR1 is MDHEN and CDR2 SYDVKM. The CDR3 region is CASSAPRSGAFF. CDR3 nucleotide sequence: TGTGCCAGCAGCGCACCCCGATCGGGAGCTTTCTTT.

The J gene is TRBJ2-1, the V gene TRBV5-4; 10 nucleotides match TRBD2. CDR1 and CDR2 (germline): SGHNT, YYREEE (reference sequence). This CDR3 is 15 amino acids long. V gave up 4 bases and J gave up 10 bases; unmatched junction bases: 11. The CDR3 DNA follows: TGTGCCAGCAGCGCGCCGGGACTAGCGCTCCCCGAGCAGTTCTTC. It translates to CASSAPGLALPEQFF. The whole variable domain, remainder taken from reference TRBV5-4 and TRBJ2-1, is ETGVTQSPTHLIKTRGQQVTLRCSSQSGHNTVSWYQQALGQGPQFIFQYYREEENGRGNFPPRFSGLQFPNYSSELNVNALELDDSALYLCASSAPGLALPEQFFGPGTRLTVL.

DNA for the CDR3: TGTGCCAGTAGTACCAAATCGGGACAGAAGAAGGCTGAAGCTTTCTTT. Translated, it gives CASSTKSGQKKAEAFF. The chain employs TRBV19 and TRBJ1-1, with 7 bases lining up with TRBD1. Germline trimming cut 4 bases from V and 6 bases from J; bases unmatched to any gene: 14. The CDR3 extends over 16 amino acids. Germline V gene data show CDR1 as LNHDA and CDR2 as SQIVND (reference sequence).

This clone was counted ten times or more. The V gene is TRBV7-9, the J gene TRBJ1-6; D gene ambiguous. The length of the CDR3 is 12 residues. Trimming left V 2 bases short and J 7 bases short, with 3 bases between. Germline-derived CDR1 and CDR2 are SEHNR and FQNEAQ (reference sequence). The CDR3 spells CASSLRNSPLHF. CDR3 DNA sequence: TGTGCCAGCAGCTTACGGAATTCACCCCTCCACTTT. Variable domain in full (rest from reference TRBV7-9 and TRBJ1-6): DTGVSQNPRHKITKRGQNVTFRCDPISEHNRLYWYRQTLGQGPEFLTYFQNEAQLEKSRLLSDRFSAERPKGSFSTLEIQRTEQGDSAMYLCASSLRNSPLHFGNGTRLTVT.

This clone was counted at least ten times. V usage is TRBV27 and J usage is TRBJ2-2; D unclear. Looked up from germline, CDR1 is MNHEY and CDR2 is SMNVEV (reference sequence). There are 14 residues in the CDR3. The germline V and J ends were trimmed by 6 bases and 5 bases, with 13 bases remaining between them. CDR3 loop: CASSSRRVTGELFF. In nucleotides, the CDR3 is TGTGCCAGCAGCTCCCGTCGAGTAACCGGGGAGCTGTTTTTT.

The V gene is TRBV19, the J gene TRBJ1-1; 8 bases fit TRBD1. CDR3 length: 15 residues. V lost 5 bases and J lost 2; bases outside the gene matches: 7. CDR1 and CDR2 from the germline V gene are LNHDA and SQIVND (reference sequence). The CDR3 DNA reads TGTGCCAGTAGTCTAAACAGGGGGTTTAACACTGAAGCTTTCTTT. Its protein product is CASSLNRGFNTEAFF.

This chain connects TRBV14 to TRBJ1-6; D is possibly TRBD1 (6 bases). The CDR3 is 15 residues long. V dropped 2 bases and J dropped 7 bases, with 12 bases sitting between them. CDR1 is SGHDN, CDR2 FVKESK, per germline. Here the CDR3 reads CASSQLNQGNSPLHF. CDR3 sequence (DNA): TGTGCCAGCAGCCAATTAAATCAGGGGAATTCACCCCTCCACTTT.

The V and J genes are TRBV28 and TRBJ1-5, with a possible D match to TRBD1 (5 bases). Trimming shortened V by 1 base and J by 1 base, and 11 bases separated the two germline ends. CDR3 size: 16 residues. The germline gives CDR1 MDHEN, CDR2 SYDVKM. CDR3 sequence (DNA): TGTGCCAGCAGTTTATTCGCAGGGCAAAGCAATCAGCCCCAGCATTTT. The encoded protein is CASSLFAGQSNQPQHF. Drawing the rest from reference TRBV28 and TRBJ1-5, the complete variable domain is DVKVTQSSRYLVKRTGEKVFLECVQDMDHENMFWYRQDPGLGLRLIYFSYDVKMKEKGDIPEGYSVSREKKERFSLILESASTNQTSMYLCASSLFAGQSNQPQHFGDGTRLSIL.

This chain links TRBV2 with TRBJ2-5; D is unresolved. This CDR3 contains 14 residues. Germline V gives CDR1 SNHLY, CDR2 FYNNEI. V lost 4 bases to trimming and J lost 0 bases, with 9 bases between them. For the CDR3, the DNA is TGTGCCAGCAGTGCGCTACGTAACCAAGAGACCCAGTACTTC. Translating gives CASSALRNQETQYF.

This sequence joins TRBV2 and TRBJ2-7; possibly TRBD1 for D (6 bases). CDR3 size: 14 residues. Germline V gene data show CDR1 as SNHLY and CDR2 as FYNNEI. Trimming took 3 bases from V and 3 from J, leaving 12 bases between them. Here the CDR3 DNA reads TGTGCCAGCAGTGAGCAGGGGCCAGGCTACGAGCAGTACTTC. Translated, it gives CASSEQGPGYEQYF.

The genes are TRBV5-6 and TRBJ1-5; D unclear. Germline loops: CDR1 SGHDT, CDR2 YYEEEE. The CDR3 spans 14 residues. V lost 0 bases and J lost 4, with 8 bases in between. The CDR3 loop is CASSLGGSNQPQHF. CDR3 bases: TGTGCCAGCAGCTTGGGAGGGTCGAATCAGCCCCAGCATTTT.

The chain carries TRBV28 and TRBJ2-5, with a tentative D call TRBD1 (6 bases). With 10 bases removed from V and 5 bases from J, the gap between germline ends came to 17 bases. The germline gives CDR1 MDHEN, CDR2 SYDVKM. The CDR3 is 13 residues long. CDR3 DNA: TGTGCCACCTCGAACAGGGCCGAGGAGACCCAGTACTTC. This encodes CATSNRAEETQYF.

The chain carries TRBV11-2 and TRBJ1-1; 12 bases fit TRBD1. Germline loops: CDR1 SGHAT, CDR2 FQNNGV. The junction had 5 bases not matched to a gene; V was cut back by 5 bases and J by 4 bases. The CDR3 is 15 residues long. DNA of the CDR3: TGTGCCAGCAGCCCGGGACAGGGGGCCAGCACTGAAGCTTTCTTT. As protein: CASSPGQGASTEAFF.

The gene calls are TRBV5-6 and TRBJ1-2; D is unclear. The CDR3 loop spans 14 amino acids. The V gene lost 6 bases and the J gene lost 4 bases, with 16 bases spanning the gap. CDR1 and CDR2 (germline): SGHDT, YYEEEE. DNA of the CDR3: TGTGCCAGCAAAGGCGGGCGGCGGGGCTATGGCTACACCTTC. The encoded protein is CASKGGRRGYGYTF.

The J gene is TRBJ2-6, the V gene TRBV7-8; 10 nucleotides agree with TRBD1. The CDR3 consists of 20 residues. Germline CDR1 reads SGHVS; CDR2 reads FQNEAQ. The V and J ends lost 1 base and 0 bases, in that order; junction bases with no gene match: 9. CDR3 residues: CASSLVGAWDRGSGANVLTF. CDR3 bases: TGTGCCAGCAGCTTAGTTGGGGCTTGGGACAGGGGCTCTGGGGCCAACGTCCTGACTTTC.

The chain is built from TRBV5-4 and TRBJ2-5; D might be TRBD2 (5 bases). CDR3 length equals 15 residues. Trimming left V 3 bases short and J 0 bases short, with 12 bases between. In germline, CDR1 is SGHNT, CDR2 YYREEE (reference sequence). Here the CDR3 reads CASSSRERYQETQYF. DNA of the CDR3: TGTGCCAGCAGCTCAAGGGAGAGGTACCAAGAGACCCAGTACTTC.

The rearrangement uses TRBV5-4 and TRBJ2-5; TRBD2 matches 10 bases. This CDR3 contains 16 residues. V shed 0 bases, J shed 1 base, and the junction held 3 bases outside the gene matches. The V gene's germline CDR1 is SGHNT and CDR2 YYREEE (reference sequence). CDR3 in amino acids: CASSLAAGGLQETQYF. The CDR3 DNA is TGTGCCAGCAGCTTGGCAGCGGGGGGGCTCCAAGAGACCCAGTACTTC.